This TCR beta chain was identified during a study of blood T cell repertoires in COVID-19. Study-level background: Acute and convalescent COVID-19 samples came from the United States, Italy and Spain. T cells, B-cell-depleted T cells, or PBMCs provided the cDNA or gDNA that served as material.

CDR3 length: 15 amino acids. Germline assignment: CDR1 LNHDA and CDR2 SQIVND (reference sequence). V lost 5 bases to trimming and J lost 7 bases, with 18 bases between them. Allocation to cohorts depended on clinical history reported by the participants. Per the authors' pipeline: Scientists estimated how many nucleated cells there were by amplifying reference gene primers. Produced via immunoSEQ multiplex PCR; TCRdb's table is partial and in-frame only. That table supplies the V and J calls and clone size; D and trimming were determined from the DNA. In the table there are 400,000 to 550,000 clones, roughly 87% of which are singletons.

The chain carries TRBV19 and TRBJ1-5; D is unresolved. The sequenced material came from PBMCs or T cells enriched from blood (not recorded which). The source of this sequence is a woman aged 18-29 years with acute COVID-19. The CDR3 coding sequence is TGTGCCAGTAGTTCGAGGGAAGGGTATAGGCAGCCCCAGCATTTT. Protein sequence: CASSSREGYRQPQHF.